The 17 T cell receptor beta chains reported below all come from one sample, sequenced in a study of CD8 T cells in ankylosing spondylitis. Broader study findings: Ankylosing spondylitis blood appeared to carry a characteristic TCR beta motif of eight or nine highly homologous variants.

TCRdb processed the 5' RACE reads anew with MiXCR; each CDR3 protein has one entry. The sample contains fewer than 500,000 distinct CDR3 sequences, about 25% of which appear only once. These receptors' targets are unknown. The source material was blood, either unsorted or a sorted T cell fraction (not recorded which). These receptors came from a male donor with ankylosing spondylitis.

This clonotype was seen only a few times. The rearrangement links TRBV20-1 to TRBJ1-1; D is possibly TRBD1 (6 bases). With 3 bases removed from V and 11 bases from J, the gap between germline ends came to 16 bases. Germline assignment: CDR1 DFQATT and CDR2 SNEGSKA (reference sequence). The CDR3 runs 12 residues. CDR3 coding DNA: TGCAGTGCTAGGGCAATGACAGGTGGGGCTTTCTTT. Encoded protein: CSARAMTGGAFF.

The chain carries TRBV3-1 and TRBJ2-1, with no clear D. The CDR3 is 13 residues long. Trimming removed 1 base at V and 9 bases at J, with 10 bases between. Germline values: CDR1 LGHDT, CDR2 YNNKEL (reference sequence). For the CDR3, the DNA is TGTGCCAGCAGCCAAGCTGGCGTTACTGAGCAGTTCTTC. It codes for CASSQAGVTEQFF.

This rearrangement joins TRBV3-1 to TRBJ1-3; D uncertain. CDR3 length equals 13 residues. In germline, CDR1 is LGHDT, CDR2 YNNKEL (reference sequence). The V gene lost 0 bases and the J gene lost 3 bases, with 3 bases spanning the gap. The CDR3 protein is CASSQDIGNTIYF. The CDR3 DNA reads TGTGCCAGCAGCCAAGATATTGGAAACACCATATATTTT. Variable domain in full (rest from reference TRBV3-1 and TRBJ1-3): DTAVSQTPKYLVTQMGNDKSIKCEQNLGHDTMYWYKQDSKKFLKIMFSYNNKELIINETVPNRFSPKSPDKAHLNLHINSLELGDSAVYFCASSQDIGNTIYFGEGSWLTVV.

CDR3 sequence reads: CSSGPAAGGRATQYF. Written as DNA, the CDR3 is TGCAGTTCTGGGCCTGCAGCGGGAGGGCGCGCGACCCAGTACTTC. J is TRBJ2-5 and V is TRBV20-1, with 10 nucleotides matching TRBD2. The CDR3 is 15 amino acids. The J segment lost 7 bases and the V segment lost 8 bases, leaving 16 bases of the junction unmatched. Germline loops: CDR1 DFQATT, CDR2 SNEGSKA (reference sequence).

This clonotype was seen a handful of times. The genes are TRBV7-2 and TRBJ2-5, with D tentatively TRBD1 (6 bases). CDR3 length equals 16 residues. Trimming removed 3 bases at V and 1 base at J, with 15 bases between. The germline CDR1 and CDR2 sequences are SGHTA and FQGNSA. The DNA of the CDR3 is TGTGCCAGCAGCTTCCCCCCTGGGGGCGTCCAAGAGACCCAGTACTTC. Translation gives CASSFPPGGVQETQYF. Looking up the rest from reference TRBV7-2 and TRBJ2-5 gives the full variable domain: GAGVSQSPSNKVTEKGKDVELRCDPISGHTALYWYRQSLGQGLEFLIYFQGNSAPDKSGLPSDRFSAERTGGSVSTLTIQRTQQEDSAVYLCASSFPPGGVQETQYFGPGTRLLVL.

This clonotype was found a few times. V usage is TRBV5-1 and J usage is TRBJ2-2, with a possible D match to TRBD2 (5 bases). Germline lookup yields CDR1 SGHRS and CDR2 YFSETQ. Trimming took 0 bases from V and 6 from J, leaving 6 bases between them. The CDR3 covers 13 residues. This CDR3 reads CASSLAEAGELFF. CDR3 nucleotide sequence: TGCGCCAGCAGCTTGGCGGAGGCCGGGGAGCTGTTTTTT.

This clonotype has ten or more counts. The rearrangement joins TRBV29-1 to TRBJ2-3, with D possibly matching TRBD1 (5 bases). Trimming removed 7 bases from V and 1 base from J, with 15 bases in between. The CDR3 is made up of 14 amino acids. Looked up from germline, CDR1 is SQVTM and CDR2 is ANQGSEA. CDR3: CSAAVGLRTDTQYF. The CDR3 DNA reads TGCAGCGCCGCGGTGGGGCTTCGCACAGATACGCAGTATTTT.

The gene calls are TRBV4-2 and TRBJ2-2, with TRBD2 as a possible D gene (6 bases). This CDR3 is built from 18 residues. V was shortened by 0 bases and J by 3 bases, with 17 bases between the two germline ends. CDR1 LGHNA and CDR2 YNFKEQ come from the germline V gene. CDR3: CASSQESRTISHTGELFF. CDR3 nucleotides: TGTGCCAGCAGCCAAGAATCTAGGACTATCTCACACACCGGGGAGCTGTTTTTT.

This clonotype was observed a few times. This sequence joins TRBV11-2 and TRBJ2-6; D unclear. V was clipped by 1 base and J by 2 bases, with 6 bases between them. Germline V gene data show CDR1 as SGHAT and CDR2 as FQNNGV. This CDR3 is 15 amino acids long. The chain's CDR3 is CASSLGPTGANVLTF. CDR3 nucleotides: TGTGCCAGCAGCTTAGGCCCCACTGGGGCCAACGTCCTGACTTTC.

Worth noting for this clonotype: This may be a read error: a much more frequent sequence differs by one nucleotide. The DNA of the CDR3 is TGTGCCTGCAGCCAAGATTTTGGGGGGGGACAGGTATACGAGCAGTACTTC. It translates to CACSQDFGGGQVYEQYF. V usage is TRBV3-1 and J usage is TRBJ2-7, with TRBD1 as a possible D gene (8 bases). This CDR3 contains 17 residues. Per germline, CDR1 LGHDT and CDR2 YNNKEL (reference sequence).

The CDR3 region is CASSEGSGYTF. In DNA, the CDR3 is TGTGCCAGCAGTGAAGGTTCCGGCTACACCTTC. The chain links TRBV2 to TRBJ1-2; no clear D. Per germline, CDR1 SNHLY and CDR2 FYNNEI. The V end lost 1 base, the J end lost 8 bases, and 5 bases lay between the germline ends. The CDR3 totals 11 residues. Based on the CDR3 plus reference TRBV2 and TRBJ1-2, the full variable domain is EPEVTQTPSHQVTQMGQEVILRCVPISNHLYFYWYRQILGQKVEFLVSFYNNEISEKSEIFDDQFSVERPDGSNFTLKIRSTKLEDSAMYFCASSEGSGYTFGSGTRLTVV.

This clonotype showed up many times. The chain combines TRBV5-5 with TRBJ2-1, with 8 positions matching TRBD2. The CDR3 is 16 amino acids. Germline CDR1 SGHKS, CDR2 YYEKEE (reference sequence). The V segment lost 4 bases and the J segment 8 bases; nucleotides outside the gene matches: 14. The CDR3 DNA is TGTGCCAGCAGCCGCCGGTCAGCGGGAGTTAACTATGAGCAGTTCTTC. It translates to CASSRRSAGVNYEQFF.

The V and J genes are TRBV5-1 and TRBJ1-1, with D possibly TRBD1 on 5 matching bases. This CDR3 region has 14 residues. Per germline, CDR1 SGHRS and CDR2 YFSETQ. V gave up 7 bases and J gave up 3 bases, with 16 bases separating them. The CDR3 region has the DNA TGCGCCAGCCGGTCGGGGGACCGTGACACTGAAGCTTTCTTT. Encoded protein: CASRSGDRDTEAFF. Using reference TRBV5-1 and TRBJ1-1 for the parts outside the CDR3, the full variable domain is KAGVTQTPRYLIKTRGQQVTLSCSPISGHRSVSWYQQTPGQGLQFLFEYFSETQRNKGNFPGRFSGRQFSNSRSEMNVSTLELGDSALYLCASRSGDRDTEAFFGQGTRLTVV.

This clonotype was detected a few times. The chain recombines TRBV11-2 with TRBJ2-3, with D possibly being TRBD1 (5 bases). Looked up from germline, CDR1 is SGHAT and CDR2 is FQNNGV. V lost 6 bases and J lost 5, with 12 bases in between. CDR3 length: 13 residues. The CDR3: CASSYPGLDTQYF. CDR3 DNA: TGTGCCAGCAGTTACCCAGGGTTAGATACGCAGTATTTT. Based on the CDR3 plus reference TRBV11-2 and TRBJ2-3, the full variable domain is EAGVAQSPRYKIIEKRQSVAFWCNPISGHATLYWYQQILGQGPKLLIQFQNNGVVDDSQLPKDRFSAERLKGVDSTLKIQPAKLEDSAVYLCASSYPGLDTQYFGPGTRLTVL.

This clonotype was detected only once. J is TRBJ2-3 and V is TRBV20-1, with TRBD2 matching over 7 bases. Germline-derived CDR1 and CDR2 are DFQATT and SNEGSKA (reference sequence). The CDR3 consists of 13 residues. Germline trimming cut 5 bases from V and 2 bases from J; bases unmatched to any gene: 4. The CDR3 is CSAQAGLTDTQYF. The CDR3 nucleotides are TGCAGTGCTCAAGCGGGGCTCACAGATACGCAGTATTTT.

The chain couples TRBV21-1 to TRBJ1-1; the table calls TRBD1, which could not be checked here. TRBV21-1 is flagged as a pseudogene. The CDR3 covers 16 residues. The CDR3 loop is CASSKWADSRNTEAFF. The CDR3 nucleotides read TGTGCCAGCAGCAAATGGGCCGACAGTCGGAACACTGAAGCTTTCTTT.

This clonotype was recorded a few times. The chain is built from TRBV27 and TRBJ2-1; 8 bases line up with TRBD1. The CDR3 extends over 15 amino acids. Germline assignment: CDR1 MNHEY and CDR2 SMNVEV (reference sequence). V shed 7 bases, J shed 4 bases, and the junction held 9 bases outside the gene matches. The CDR3 coding sequence is TGTGCCAGCAACGCCGGACAGGGACCTTACAATGAGCAGTTCTTC. As protein: CASNAGQGPYNEQFF.